These 25 T cell receptor beta chains came from one sample sequenced in a study of cytomegalovirus exposure and HLA in healthy donors. Generated by immunoSEQ multiplex PCR, the TCRdb table keeps only in-frame clones and is missing some. The table records about 200,000 clones, 75% to 90% of them present only once. Sequenced: PBMCs. The receptors were gathered from a woman aged 18-29 years in good health and CMV-seronegative.

The genes are TRBV29-1 and TRBJ2-1; 7 nucleotides align to TRBD2. Germline CDR1 is SQVTM and CDR2 is ANQGSEA. This CDR3 has 13 amino acids. After removal of 0 bases from V and 11 bases from J, the junction contained 7 bases not matched to a gene. DNA for the CDR3: TGCAGCGTTGAAGATCCCCAGCGGGGTAAGCAGTTCTTC. Translating it yields CSVEDPQRGKQFF.

The chain uses TRBV27 and TRBJ2-7; TRBD1 matches 7 bases. CDR3 size: 17 residues. CDR1 and CDR2 from the germline V gene are MNHEY and SMNVEV (reference sequence). V was clipped by 3 bases and J by 0 bases; unmatched bases: 11. The CDR3 spells CASSLDRPNRSSYEQYF. DNA for the CDR3: TGTGCCAGCAGTTTGGACAGGCCCAATAGGAGCTCCTACGAGCAGTACTTC.

The chain recombines TRBV6-1 with TRBJ2-6; D is unresolved. Looked up from germline, CDR1 is MNHNS and CDR2 is SASEGT. CDR3 length equals 14 residues. Trimming took 2 bases from V and 2 from J, leaving 4 bases between them. The CDR3 spells CASSELAGANVLTF. The CDR3 DNA sequence: TGTGCCAGCAGTGAACTAGCTGGGGCCAACGTCCTGACTTTC.

This chain links TRBV6-1 with TRBJ2-5; maybe TRBD2 (6 bases). This CDR3 is built from 14 residues. Germline values: CDR1 MNHNS, CDR2 SASEGT. V dropped 5 bases and J dropped 2 bases, with 12 bases sitting between them. CDR3 residues: CASSPRDSQETQYF. The CDR3 bases are TGTGCCAGCAGTCCTCGGGACTCTCAAGAGACCCAGTACTTC.

The V gene is TRBV27, the J gene TRBJ2-3; 10 nucleotides align to TRBD2. There are 17 residues in the CDR3. V shed 3 bases and J 2 bases; nucleotides not matched to a gene: 8. Germline CDR1 is MNHEY and CDR2 is SMNVEV (reference sequence). CDR3 bases: TGTGCCAGCAGTTTGTCGAGCGGGAGGGCCCTCACAGATACGCAGTATTTT. Residues: CASSLSSGRALTDTQYF.

V and J are TRBV27 and TRBJ2-5; D may correspond to TRBD1 or TRBD2 (5 bases each). This CDR3 is built from 14 residues. Germline loops: CDR1 MNHEY, CDR2 SMNVEV (reference sequence). V lost 1 base, J lost 4 bases, and 10 bases lay in between. The CDR3, as DNA: TGTGCCAGCAGTTTATTTCGGGGCGGAGAGACCCAGTACTTC. It encodes CASSLFRGGETQYF.

CDR3 nucleotides: TGTGCCAGCTCTCTGCGCGACAGGGGATTTGTAACTAATGAAAAACTGTTTTTT. This codes for CASSLRDRGFVTNEKLFF. V and J are TRBV18 and TRBJ1-4, with 8 bases that match TRBD1. This CDR3 contains 18 residues. With V trimmed by 6 bases and J by 1 base, 13 bases remained unmatched. CDR1 and CDR2 (germline): KGHSH, LQKENI. The full variable domain, in which reference TRBV18 and TRBJ1-4 provide the parts outside the CDR3, is NAGVMQNPRHLVRRRGQEARLRCSPMKGHSHVYWYRQLPEEGLKFMVYLQKENIIDESGMPKERFSAEFPKEGPSILRIQQVVRGDSAAYFCASSLRDRGFVTNEKLFFGSGTQLSVL.

V and J are TRBV30 and TRBJ2-5; 11 bases match TRBD1. Germline V lookup: CDR1 GTSNPN, CDR2 SVGIG (reference sequence). This CDR3 has 14 residues. V lost 2 bases and J lost 7; bases outside the gene matches: 6. The CDR3 region is CAWSPDRGHGTQYF. The CDR3, as DNA: TGTGCCTGGAGTCCGGACAGGGGGCACGGGACCCAGTACTTC. Filled out from reference TRBV30 and TRBJ2-5, the complete variable domain reads SQTIHQWPATLVQPVGSPLSLECTVEGTSNPNLYWYRQAAGRGLQLLFYSVGIGQISSEVPQNLSASRPQDRQFILSSKKLLLSDSGFYLCAWSPDRGHGTQYFGPGTRLLVL.

The chain carries TRBV7-9 and TRBJ1-2; D not resolved. Trimming cost V 3 bases and J 0 bases, with 5 bases left between them. The germline gives CDR1 SEHNR, CDR2 FQNEAQ (reference sequence). The CDR3 is made up of 13 amino acids. This CDR3 is CASSFQANYGYTF. The CDR3 coding sequence is TGTGCCAGCAGCTTCCAGGCTAACTATGGCTACACCTTC.

V usage is TRBV25-1 and J usage is TRBJ1-1; a weak D match, TRBD1 (5 bases). The CDR3 sequence is 15 residues long. Germline-derived CDR1 and CDR2 are MGHDK and SYGVNS. Trimming took off 4 bases at V and 0 bases at J, with 12 bases between the two ends. The CDR3 reads CASSAMRGMNTEAFF. CDR3 DNA sequence: TGTGCCAGCAGTGCAATGCGGGGGATGAACACTGAAGCTTTCTTT.

This clone was detected a few times. The chain is built from TRBV6-5 and TRBJ1-5, with TRBD1 matching over 8 bases. The CDR3 totals 15 residues. Germline lookup yields CDR1 MNHEY and CDR2 SVGAGI. The junction had 7 bases not matched to a gene; V was cut back by 6 bases and J by 3 bases. DNA of the CDR3: TGTGCCAGCAGCCCCGGACAGGGACCCAATCAGCCCCAGCATTTT. Its protein is CASSPGQGPNQPQHF.

The chain combines TRBV4-1 with TRBJ1-1, with TRBD1 identical over 8 bases. Looked up from germline, CDR1 is MGHRA and CDR2 is YSYEKL. Unmatched junction bases numbered 2, after V lost 3 bases and J lost 2 bases. The CDR3 covers 14 residues. The CDR3 here is CASSHGQGNTEAFF. CDR3 DNA sequence: TGCGCCAGCAGCCACGGACAGGGCAACACTGAAGCTTTCTTT.

V gene TRBV6-1 combines with J gene TRBJ1-3; no clear D. The CDR3 has 11 residues. The V end lost 10 bases, the J end lost 8 bases, and 12 bases lay between the germline ends. Germline CDR1 and CDR2: MNHNS and SASEGT. In DNA, the CDR3 is TGTGCCACCGCCTTTGGGGACACCATATATTTT. This translates into CATAFGDTIYF.

The chain combines TRBV29-1 with TRBJ2-5; the D gene is possibly TRBD1 (5 bases). The CDR3 consists of 13 residues. Germline-derived CDR1 and CDR2 are SQVTM and ANQGSEA. The V end lost 7 bases, the J end lost 1 base, and 13 bases lay between the germline ends. For the CDR3, the DNA is TGCAGCGCACAATCAGGGCTCCAAGAGACCCAGTACTTC. This encodes CSAQSGLQETQYF. Full variable domain (rest looked up from reference TRBV29-1 and TRBJ2-5): SAVISQKPSRDICQRGTSLTIQCQVDSQVTMMFWYRQQPGQSLTLIATANQGSEATYESGFVIDKFPISRPNLTFSTLTVSNMSPEDSSIYLCSAQSGLQETQYFGPGTRLLVL.

DNA for the CDR3: TGTGCCAGCAGTAACCGGCTAGCGGGAAATCTCAACGAGCAGTACTTC. It codes for CASSNRLAGNLNEQYF. The chain couples TRBV2 to TRBJ2-7, with 9 positions matching TRBD2. Germline CDR1 and CDR2: SNHLY and FYNNEI. Trimming at V came to 5 bases and at J to 5 bases, leaving 13 bases not matched to a gene. CDR3 length: 16 residues.

In its sample, this clone was seen once. The chain carries TRBV11-2 and TRBJ1-2; 11 bases match TRBD1. The germline V gene encodes CDR1 SGHAT and CDR2 FQNNGV. CDR3 length equals 13 residues. With 6 bases clipped from V and 6 bases from J, the junction kept 3 bases outside the gene matches. The CDR3 coding sequence is TGTGCCAGCAGAGGACAGGGGGCTCATGGCTACACCTTC. This encodes CASRGQGAHGYTF.

The CDR3 nucleotides are TGTGCCAGCAGCTTAGGGACAGTGTTAGAGGGGTATGGCTACACCTTC. Its protein is CASSLGTVLEGYGYTF. This rearrangement joins TRBV7-6 to TRBJ1-2; a weak D match, TRBD1 (6 bases). The CDR3 is 16 amino acids. CDR1 SGHVS and CDR2 FNYEAQ come from the germline V gene. V lost 1 base and J lost 5, with 17 bases in between. The variable domain in full, with the rest retrieved from reference TRBV7-6 and TRBJ1-2, is GAGVSQSPRYKVTKRGQDVALRCDPISGHVSLYWYRQALGQGPEFLTYFNYEAQQDKSGLPNDRFSAERPEGSISTLTIQRTEQRDSAMYRCASSLGTVLEGYGYTFGSGTRLTVV.

This clone has just one count. J is TRBJ2-2 and V is TRBV27; tentative D call: TRBD1 (5 bases). CDR1 is MNHEY, CDR2 SMNVEV, per germline (reference sequence). CDR3 length: 14 amino acids. Trimming took off 6 bases at V and 4 bases at J, with 12 bases between the two ends. CDR3 loop: CASSPGWGTGELFF. The CDR3 DNA follows: TGTGCCAGCAGCCCAGGGTGGGGCACCGGGGAGCTGTTTTTT.

The gene calls are TRBV2 and TRBJ1-3, with D hard to call. CDR1 SNHLY and CDR2 FYNNEI come from the germline V gene. The CDR3 has 17 amino acids. The V gene lost 1 base and the J gene lost 4 bases, with 17 bases spanning the gap. The CDR3 DNA is TGTGCCAGCAGTGAAGAGGTAGCTGATTACCTGGGAAACACCATATATTTT. Its protein is CASSEEVADYLGNTIYF. The variable domain in full, with the rest retrieved from reference TRBV2 and TRBJ1-3, is EPEVTQTPSHQVTQMGQEVILRCVPISNHLYFYWYRQILGQKVEFLVSFYNNEISEKSEIFDDQFSVERPDGSNFTLKIRSTKLEDSAMYFCASSEEVADYLGNTIYFGEGSWLTVV.

The chain carries TRBV25-1 and TRBJ2-1; D remains unclear. The germline CDR1 and CDR2 sequences are MGHDK and SYGVNS. The length of the CDR3 is 15 residues. The V end lost 6 bases, the J end lost 0 bases, and 12 bases lay between the germline ends. The CDR3 loop is CASSSQESSYNEQFF. In nucleotides, the CDR3 is TGTGCCAGCAGCTCCCAGGAGAGCTCCTACAATGAGCAGTTCTTC.

V usage is TRBV2 and J usage is TRBJ2-1; D possibly matches TRBD1 or TRBD2 (5 bases each). In germline, CDR1 is SNHLY, CDR2 FYNNEI. This CDR3 spans 12 amino acids. The V and J ends lost 3 bases and 11 bases respectively, with 11 bases between them. The DNA of the CDR3 is TGTGCCAGCAGTGAGGGGACGGAAAAGCAGTTCTTC. Amino acids: CASSEGTEKQFF.

This clone was counted between two and nine times. V usage is TRBV9 and J usage is TRBJ2-2; D not certain. Germline V gives CDR1 SGDLS, CDR2 YYNGEE. V was clipped by 0 bases and J by 4 bases, with 19 bases between them. The CDR3 consists of 18 residues. CDR3 residues: CASSVGLLGQASTGELFF. The CDR3 region has the DNA TGTGCCAGCAGCGTAGGACTCCTTGGGCAGGCAAGCACCGGGGAGCTGTTTTTT.

This rearrangement joins TRBV10-1 to TRBJ2-5; 7 positions agree with TRBD1. The V segment lost 2 bases and the J segment 3 bases; nucleotides outside the gene matches: 12. CDR3 length: 17 residues. Germline lookup yields CDR1 WNHNN and CDR2 SYGVQD (reference sequence). For the CDR3, the DNA is TGCGCCAGCAGTGAGGACCCGGGACAGAGGGGCAAAGAGACCCAGTACTTC. Translated: CASSEDPGQRGKETQYF.

The chain joins TRBV6-1 to TRBJ2-1; TRBD2 aligns across 8 bases. Germline V CDR1 and CDR2: MNHNS, SASEGT. The CDR3 contains 15 residues. The V gene end was trimmed by 8 bases and the J gene end by 5 bases; junction bases not matched to a gene: 11. In DNA form, the CDR3 reads TGTGCCAGCTTGGCCCAAGCGGGAGCCCACAATGAGCAGTTCTTC. This encodes CASLAQAGAHNEQFF.

The table lists this clone with a few counts. The V and J genes are TRBV29-1 and TRBJ2-7, with 8 nucleotides matching TRBD1. Germline V lookup: CDR1 SQVTM, CDR2 ANQGSEA. With V trimmed by 6 bases and J by 7 bases, 11 bases remained unmatched. The CDR3 has 13 residues. CDR3 in DNA: TGCAGCGTCGGGATGGACAGGGTTAGTGAGCAGTACTTC. Protein product: CSVGMDRVSEQYF.